A single sample gave rise to the 13 T cell receptor beta chains below, sequenced in a study of OX40 agonist ivuxolimab in advanced cancers. Assay used: immunoSEQ multiplex PCR; TCRdb lists only in-frame clones, some missing. The table lists fewer than 95,000 clones, about nine tenths of them singletons. The sequencing used CD4+ or CD8+ T cells sorted from blood, collected in a trial of the OX40 agonist ivuxolimab. The origin of the receptors is an adult with an advanced solid tumor such as melanoma, head and neck, liver or kidney cancer.

Only one count was recorded for this clone. J is TRBJ2-2 and V is TRBV4-1, with 10 bases lining up with TRBD2. CDR1 is MGHRA and CDR2 is YSYEKL in the germline V gene. J gave up 6 bases and V 10 bases, and 14 bases lay outside the gene matches. This CDR3 has 16 amino acids. For the CDR3, the DNA is TGCGCCACCGGAACTAGAGCGGGGGGGCATGCCGGGGAGCTGTTTTTT. It yields the protein CATGTRAGGHAGELFF.

The chain combines TRBV13 with TRBJ1-2; 9 positions match TRBD1. After removal of 5 bases from V and 7 bases from J, the junction contained 14 bases not matched to a gene. The V gene's germline CDR1 is PRHDT and CDR2 FYEKMQ (reference sequence). The CDR3 spans 16 residues. Written as DNA, the CDR3 is TGTGCCAGCAGCGAAACCTACAGGGGGCCATTTCTTGGCTACACCTTC. Translating gives CASSETYRGPFLGYTF.

The rearrangement uses TRBV5-1 and TRBJ2-1, with D perhaps TRBD2 (5 bases). The CDR3 has 15 amino acids. Trimming cost V 0 bases and J 6 bases, with 13 bases left between them. Germline V CDR1 and CDR2: SGHRS, YFSETQ. The CDR3 sequence is CASSLALATFNEQFF. DNA of the CDR3: TGCGCCAGCAGCTTGGCTCTAGCTACGTTCAATGAGCAGTTCTTC.

The gene calls are TRBV7-2 and TRBJ2-1, with TRBD2 identical over 8 bases. The trim removed 1 base at V and 7 bases at J, leaving 6 bases unmatched. The CDR3 totals 15 residues. Germline assignment: CDR1 SGHTA and CDR2 FQGNSA. CDR3 sequence: CASSLVAAGVNEQFF. The DNA for the CDR3 is TGTGCCAGCAGCTTAGTCGCAGCGGGGGTGAATGAGCAGTTCTTC.

This chain joins TRBV19 and TRBJ2-7, with 16 bases identical to TRBD2. CDR1 and CDR2 from the germline V gene are LNHDA and SQIVND (reference sequence). The CDR3 extends over 17 amino acids. Trimming took 5 bases from V and 3 from J; bases not matched to a gene: 7. DNA of the CDR3: TGTGCCAGTAGTCTGGGACTAGCGGGGGGGCCGGTCTACGAGCAGTACTTC. Protein sequence: CASSLGLAGGPVYEQYF. Variable domain in full (rest from reference TRBV19 and TRBJ2-7): DGGITQSPKYLFRKEGQNVTLSCEQNLNHDAMYWYRQDPGQGLRLIYYSQIVNDFQKGDIAEGYSVSREKKESFPLTVTSAQKNPTAFYLCASSLGLAGGPVYEQYFGPGTRLTVT.

The chain has TRBV7-3 and TRBJ2-1; 8 positions match TRBD2. Germline CDR1 and CDR2: SGHTA and FQGTGA. V lost 4 bases, J lost 5 bases, and 7 bases stayed unmatched. The CDR3 runs to 15 residues. This chain's CDR3 is CASSSTAGANNEQFF. CDR3 nucleotide sequence: TGTGCCAGCAGCTCCACAGCGGGGGCAAACAATGAGCAGTTCTTC.

The V and J genes are TRBV15 and TRBJ2-5, with D maybe TRBD2 (6 bases). CDR3 size: 13 residues. Germline V lookup: CDR1 LNHNV, CDR2 YYDKDF (reference sequence). V lost 0 bases, J lost 7 bases, and 9 bases lay in between. In DNA, the CDR3 is TGTGCCACCAGCAGAGATGTGGGGGGGACCCAGTACTTC. Its protein product is CATSRDVGGTQYF.

In DNA form, the CDR3 reads TGCGCCAGCAGCCCGGACAGCCAGAATGAAAAACTGTTTTTT. Its protein product is CASSPDSQNEKLFF. This chain connects TRBV5-1 to TRBJ1-4; D may be TRBD1 (6 bases). Deletions cut 4 bases from V and 5 bases from J, with 12 bases between. There are 14 residues in the CDR3. Germline-derived CDR1 and CDR2 are SGHRS and YFSETQ.

V is TRBV7-9 and J is TRBJ1-4; a possible D gene is TRBD1 (5 bases). The CDR3 consists of 14 residues. Trimming shortened V by 7 bases and J by 8 bases, and 17 bases separated the two germline ends. Per the germline V gene, CDR1 is SEHNR and CDR2 is FQNEAQ (reference sequence). Here the CDR3 reads CASTGGEAYEKLFF. CDR3 DNA sequence: TGTGCCAGCACGGGAGGGGAAGCCTACGAAAAACTGTTTTTT.

This chain joins TRBV11-2 and TRBJ2-7, with 8 nucleotides matching TRBD1. Germline CDR1 reads SGHAT; CDR2 reads FQNNGV. The CDR3 length is 14 residues. V shed 7 bases and J 3 bases; nucleotides not matched to a gene: 8. The CDR3 is CASTPGTGVYEQYF. The CDR3 DNA reads as TGTGCCAGCACCCCCGGGACAGGAGTCTACGAGCAGTACTTC.

CDR3 region: CASSLQGAGEKLFF. DNA of the CDR3: TGTGCCAGCAGTTTACAGGGGGCAGGTGAAAAACTGTTTTTT. The chain uses TRBV28 and TRBJ1-4, with 8 bases matching TRBD1. Germline CDR1 reads MDHEN; CDR2 reads SYDVKM. The CDR3 contains 14 residues. Unmatched junction bases numbered 3, after V lost 2 bases and J lost 7 bases. Based on the CDR3 plus reference TRBV28 and TRBJ1-4, the full variable domain is DVKVTQSSRYLVKRTGEKVFLECVQDMDHENMFWYRQDPGLGLRLIYFSYDVKMKEKGDIPEGYSVSREKKERFSLILESASTNQTSMYLCASSLQGAGEKLFFGSGTQLSVL.

V gene TRBV5-1 combines with J gene TRBJ2-4, with TRBD1 identical over 9 bases. The CDR3 is made up of 12 amino acids. Germline V gives CDR1 SGHRS, CDR2 YFSETQ. The V segment lost 6 bases and the J segment 12 bases; nucleotides outside the gene matches: 7. The CDR3 nucleotides are TGCGCCAGCATTGACCGGGACAGGGCTCAGTACTTC. Amino acids: CASIDRDRAQYF.

The chain joins TRBV10-2 to TRBJ1-3; TRBD1 matches at 7 bases. J lost 8 bases, V lost 7 bases, and 8 bases had no gene match. The germline V gene has CDR1 WSHSY and CDR2 SAAADI. CDR3 length: 13 amino acids. Here the CDR3 DNA reads TGCGCCAGCACCCCGACAGGGATGGACACCATATATTTT. It specifies CASTPTGMDTIYF.